This T cell receptor (beta chain) was found in a study of cytotoxic CD8 clonotypes in ibrutinib-treated CLL (dated by TCRdb to the early 2020s). In terms of the full investigation: The cohort was composed of 11 relapsed/refractory and 15 treatment-naive patients; IGHV unmutated status was identified in approximately 17 patients. Cryopreserved peripheral blood mononuclear cells were collected before treatment, at response, and at either disease progression or sustained remission. Of the 80 to 95 participants in the trial, about two dozen had longitudinal samples available. Every remission and progressive disease sample was obtained while ibrutinib was still being received by the patients. On average, each sample yielded roughly 250,000 productive templates and 80,000 to 95,000 productive rearrangements. Partial responses were observed in approximately 24 patients and complete responses in 2; after a median follow-up of around 64 months, remission was maintained in roughly 14 patients and progression was observed in approximately 12. The response samples were drawn at a median of 12 months into treatment, with a range of roughly 6 to 36 months.

What the time point label conveys for this sample: approximately 2 years on ibrutinib. For TCR beta library preparation, around 2.2 micrograms of genomic DNA was extracted from cryopreserved PBMCs. High-throughput TCR beta sequencing was performed on longitudinal blood samples from CLL patients receiving ibrutinib monotherapy. The patients took part in an open-label, single-center phase 2 trial of ibrutinib monotherapy. This clone was seen more than once but under ten times. Its antigen remains unidentified. Per-base quality was not reported, and no clone a single base away is much larger than it. Study-level results and caveats: At ibrutinib response clonality went up, during sustained remission it held steady, and at progression it dropped back toward baseline. At baseline, clonality was higher than in age-matched healthy donors and showed a strong correlation with circulating CD8+ T-cell counts. Public clonotypes were rare and either contracted or stayed stable during treatment, and the rise in clonality at ibrutinib response reflected the expansion of private clonotypes. Sampling times were not matched between patients in sustained remission and patients whose disease was progressing, and lymph node repertoires were not examined.

The goal of deep resolution MiSeq sequencing was a depth between 1 in 1 million and 1 in 200,000 T cells, and coverage averaged 10x per clonotype. TCR beta libraries were generated with the immunoSEQ hsTCRB Kit. As for how the authors treated the data: The data were analyzed with ImmunoSEQ Analyzer and ImmunoSEQ Data Assistant, and V, D and J gene assignments followed IMGT definitions. Clonality, which ranges from 0 to 1, was calculated as one minus the normalized Shannon entropy of productive rearrangement frequencies. Only overrepresented clonotypes making up at least 0.05% of the repertoire of each patient were included in the public clonotype analysis. Thirteen age-matched healthy donor repertoires from immuneACCESS served as clonality controls. Entries here come from immuneACCESS through TCRdb and include only in-frame sequences with V and J called. Some clones fail to appear in such tables; in the studies checked, an unresolved V gene covers under half of the shortfall, and the cause of the remainder is unknown. The DNA gave D and trimming, while V, J and clone size come from that table. A total of more than 75,000 clones appear in this sample, approximately 77% of them only once. The biggest ten clones account for around 25% of the sample.

CDR1 SEHNR and CDR2 FQNEAQ were looked up in the germline V gene (reference sequence). V sheds 1 base and J sheds 7 bases, leaving 13 bases between their ends. Taken from cysteine to phenylalanine, the CDR3 has 15 residues. Of the read, only the CDR3 DNA is kept; its 45 bases are in frame from base 1. The sample was PBMCs, taken after 24 months of ibrutinib treatment. The sequence was collected from a human donor with chronic lymphocytic leukemia. Here the chain combines TRBV7-9 and TRBJ2-2; the D gene lacks a confident call. The CDR3 reads CASSLGSWSGGELFF. The nucleotide sequence is given as TGTGCCAGCAGCTTAGGTAGTTGGAGTGGCGGGGAGCTGTTTTTT.